The 15 T cell receptor beta chains below were found in one sample sequenced in a study of shared clonotypes between healthy human individuals. Naive CD8 cells lacked CD45RO and underwent positive selection for CCR7, leaving out terminally differentiated effector memory CD45RA+ cells. The repertoire was sequenced with immunoSEQ multiplex PCR; TCRdb's copy has only in-frame clones and lacks some. The table has around 1,900,000 clones, just under 95% seen once. The sequenced material came from naive CD8+ T cells from PBMCs. These receptors were taken from a man between 18 and 29 years old in good health. Some clones in this sample may be carry-over from other donors' samples.

This clone was detected only a few times. The rearrangement uses TRBV12-5 and TRBJ2-1; either TRBD1 or TRBD2 may fit D (5 bases each). This CDR3 region has 14 residues. The germline V gene has CDR1 LGHNT and CDR2 FRNRAP. Trimming took 2 bases from V and 3 from J, leaving 8 bases between them. CDR3 in DNA: TGTGCTAGTGGTTTGTATGGGGGCTACAATGAGCAGTTCTTC. The encoded protein is CASGLYGGYNEQFF.

In regard to this clone: Within the sample, other DNA sequences also encode this same CDR3. V is TRBV27 and J is TRBJ2-7; TRBD1 matches at 7 bases. Per the germline V gene, CDR1 is MNHEY and CDR2 is SMNVEV (reference sequence). The CDR3 is made up of 16 amino acids. The ends lost 0 bases at V and 0 bases at J; junction bases unmatched: 5. The DNA for the CDR3 is TGTGCCAGCAGTTTATCAACAGGGGAACGCTCCTACGAGCAGTACTTC. Protein sequence: CASSLSTGERSYEQYF.

This chain uses TRBV6-5 with TRBJ1-4; D is unresolved. Per the germline V gene, CDR1 is MNHEY and CDR2 is SVGAGI. The CDR3 length is 14 residues. V gave up 0 bases and J gave up 6 bases, with 8 bases separating them. CDR3 DNA: TGTGCCAGCAGTTACTCGACGGAGGATGAAAAACTGTTTTTT. It codes for CASSYSTEDEKLFF.

This chain connects TRBV7-2 to TRBJ1-1; D unclear. The V end was cut by 10 bases, the J end by 4 bases, with 16 bases between. Germline-derived CDR1 and CDR2 are SGHTA and FQGNSA. This CDR3 contains 13 residues. The chain's CDR3 is CAIPFGSGTEAFF. Written as DNA, the CDR3 is TGTGCCATCCCCTTCGGGTCGGGCACTGAAGCTTTCTTT.

The chain combines TRBV13 with TRBJ1-5; D unresolved. Germline CDR1 PRHDT, CDR2 FYEKMQ (reference sequence). V was trimmed by 4 bases and J by 4 bases, leaving 14 bases between them. This CDR3 is 15 amino acids long. The CDR3 region has the DNA TGTGCCAGCAGCTCTCATCTAGAGGAGAATCAGCCCCAGCATTTT. It codes for CASSSHLEENQPQHF.

Concerning this clone: Germline is not matched at one junction end, which may reflect a read error. The V gene is TRBV7-9, the J gene TRBJ1-1, with 7 nucleotides matching TRBD1. The CDR3 extends over 10 amino acids. Germline CDR1 is SEHNR and CDR2 is FQNEAQ (reference sequence). The CDR3: CASSNTGENF. The CDR3 bases are TGTGCCAGCAGCAACACAGGGGAGAACTTT.

This sequence joins TRBV9 and TRBJ2-5; possible D gene TRBD1, 5 bases. From germline, CDR1 is SGDLS and CDR2 YYNGEE. The V and J ends lost 0 bases and 5 bases respectively, with 14 bases between them. The CDR3 is 15 amino acids. In DNA, the CDR3 is TGTGCCAGCAGCGTAGCGTGGCAGGGTGGTGAGACCCAGTACTTC. It translates to CASSVAWQGGETQYF. Full variable domain (rest looked up from reference TRBV9 and TRBJ2-5): DSGVTQTPKHLITATGQRVTLRCSPRSGDLSVYWYQQSLDQGLQFLIQYYNGEERAKGNILERFSAQQFPDLHSELNLSSLELGDSALYFCASSVAWQGGETQYFGPGTRLLVL.

This chain connects TRBV5-6 to TRBJ2-1; D is ambiguous. Trimming left V 0 bases short and J 6 bases short, with 7 bases between. CDR1 SGHDT and CDR2 YYEEEE come from the germline V gene. The CDR3 is 13 residues long. CDR3 region: CASSLEAVNEQFF. The CDR3 bases are TGTGCCAGCAGCTTGGAGGCAGTCAATGAGCAGTTCTTC.

CDR3 region: CASSGGTPILYEQYF. CDR3 nucleotide sequence: TGTGCCAGCAGTGGCGGGACACCCATCCTCTACGAGCAGTACTTC. This chain connects TRBV2 to TRBJ2-7, with D possibly being TRBD1 or TRBD2 (6 bases each). Trimming took 4 bases from V and 3 from J, leaving 16 bases between them. CDR3 length equals 15 residues. Germline CDR1 SNHLY, CDR2 FYNNEI. Combining the CDR3 with reference TRBV2 and TRBJ2-7 gives the whole variable domain EPEVTQTPSHQVTQMGQEVILRCVPISNHLYFYWYRQILGQKVEFLVSFYNNEISEKSEIFDDQFSVERPDGSNFTLKIRSTKLEDSAMYFCASSGGTPILYEQYFGPGTRLTVT.

This chain connects TRBV9 to TRBJ2-2; D is unclear. In germline, CDR1 is SGDLS, CDR2 YYNGEE. Between the trimmed V and J ends, which lost 0 bases and 7 bases, there was a span of 7 bases. CDR3 length equals 13 residues. As DNA, the CDR3 is TGTGCCAGCAGCGTAGCTCAGAACGGGGAGCTGTTTTTT. Protein sequence: CASSVAQNGELFF.

This chain uses TRBV19 with TRBJ2-7; a weak D match, TRBD2 (6 bases). Germline V gene lookup returns CDR1 LNHDA and CDR2 SQIVND (reference sequence). CDR3 length equals 15 residues. With 7 bases removed from V and 3 bases from J, the gap between germline ends came to 19 bases. In nucleotides, the CDR3 is TGTGCCAGTACTAAATCTCTGGGGGAGGACTACGAGCAGTACTTC. It is translated as CASTKSLGEDYEQYF.

This sequence joins TRBV5-1 and TRBJ2-7, with TRBD1 matching over 7 bases. This CDR3 is built from 15 residues. Germline CDR1 reads SGHRS; CDR2 reads YFSETQ. The ends lost 3 bases at V and 0 bases at J; junction bases unmatched: 6. In DNA form, the CDR3 reads TGCGCCAGCAGCTCACCGGGACAGCGCTCCTACGAGCAGTACTTC. Translated: CASSSPGQRSYEQYF.

Written as DNA, the CDR3 is TGCAGCGTTGGATTTGGAGAGTACGAGCAGTACTTC. Its protein product is CSVGFGEYEQYF. The rearrangement links TRBV29-1 to TRBJ2-7; D gene ambiguous. The germline V gene encodes CDR1 SQVTM and CDR2 ANQGSEA. The V and J ends lost 4 bases and 4 bases respectively, with 11 bases between them. The CDR3 is 12 residues long.

The rearrangement joins TRBV7-9 to TRBJ2-7; 9 bases align to TRBD1. This CDR3 comprises 16 residues. Trimming cost V 5 bases and J 3 bases; bases outside gene matches: 11. In germline, CDR1 is SEHNR, CDR2 FQNEAQ (reference sequence). CDR3 sequence: CASSITSGTGFYEQYF. For the CDR3, the DNA is TGTGCCAGCAGCATAACATCCGGGACAGGGTTCTACGAGCAGTACTTC.

The V call is TRBV7-9, the J call TRBJ2-1; no reliable D call. V lost 5 bases to trimming and J lost 8 bases, with 10 bases between them. Germline CDR1 and CDR2: SEHNR and FQNEAQ (reference sequence). The CDR3 consists of 12 residues. In DNA form, the CDR3 reads TGTGCCAGCAGCCCCCAACTGCATGAGCAGTTCTTC. Its translation: CASSPQLHEQFF. Full variable domain (missing parts from reference TRBV7-9 and TRBJ2-1): DTGVSQNPRHKITKRGQNVTFRCDPISEHNRLYWYRQTLGQGPEFLTYFQNEAQLEKSRLLSDRFSAERPKGSFSTLEIQRTEQGDSAMYLCASSPQLHEQFFGPGTRLTVL.